This record looks at one T cell receptor (beta chain) sequence and its context. Antigen unknown. The immunoSEQ assay was version 4, run in survey mode. The data were produced by immunoSEQ multiplex PCR, yet TCRdb's version contains in-frame clones alone and is incomplete. The sample includes tens of thousands of clones, about nine tenths of them seen just once. Nonspecific anti-CD3/anti-CD28 bead stimulation represents the broad CD4+ T cell repertoire. Sorting selected CD4+ T cells upregulating both CD40 ligand and CD69. This sample is drawn from a study of persistence of HIV-infected CD4 T cells. The CDR3 loop spans 15 amino acids. With 5 bases removed from V and 0 bases from J, the gap between germline ends came to 13 bases. CDR1 and CDR2 (germline): SGHVS, FNYEAQ.

Material: CD4+ T cells sorted from PBMCs after 18-hour stimulation, obtained from a patient who received antiretroviral therapy. The receptor comes from an adult woman with HIV who was CMV-seropositive. This chain uses TRBV7-6 with TRBJ1-1; D unclear. CDR3 region: CASSPPPTVNTEAFF. CDR3 nucleotide sequence: TGTGCCAGCAGCCCCCCCCCTACAGTGAACACTGAAGCTTTCTTT. Drawing the rest from reference TRBV7-6 and TRBJ1-1, the complete variable domain is GAGVSQSPRYKVTKRGQDVALRCDPISGHVSLYWYRQALGQGPEFLTYFNYEAQQDKSGLPNDRFSAERPEGSISTLTIQRTEQRDSAMYRCASSPPPTVNTEAFFGQGTRLTVV.